This T cell receptor beta chain was sequenced for a study of T-cell reconstitution after alpha-beta-depleted transplantation in children. CDR1 and CDR2 (germline): SGDLS, YYNGEE. The V and J ends lost 4 bases and 0 bases, in that order; junction bases with no gene match: 8. CDR3 size: 18 residues. During its preparation, the TCRbeta library received unique molecular identifiers. Using its own MiXCR run on the PCR reads, TCRdb lists one record per CDR3 protein. The repertoire holds about 980,000 distinct CDR3 sequences, with about 31% as singletons. General study points: When one year had passed after transplant, most T-cell counts and diversity came from newly produced T cells. Where alpha-beta T cells came from about two months after transplant was reportedly several hundred expanded graft clones.

This clonotype was observed a few times. Its specificity is not known. Sequenced material: PBMCs, mostly from graft donor cells, taken 360 days after TCRalphabeta/CD19-depleted stem cell transplant. V gene TRBV9 combines with J gene TRBJ2-6; TRBD1 agrees at 9 bases. This clonotype was sampled from a boy younger than two who had a stem cell transplant for SCID, so the T cells may come from the graft donor. Written as DNA, the CDR3 is TGTGCCAGCAGCTTCCGAGGACAGGGGAGCTCTGGGGCCAACGTCCTGACTTTC. It encodes CASSFRGQGSSGANVLTF.